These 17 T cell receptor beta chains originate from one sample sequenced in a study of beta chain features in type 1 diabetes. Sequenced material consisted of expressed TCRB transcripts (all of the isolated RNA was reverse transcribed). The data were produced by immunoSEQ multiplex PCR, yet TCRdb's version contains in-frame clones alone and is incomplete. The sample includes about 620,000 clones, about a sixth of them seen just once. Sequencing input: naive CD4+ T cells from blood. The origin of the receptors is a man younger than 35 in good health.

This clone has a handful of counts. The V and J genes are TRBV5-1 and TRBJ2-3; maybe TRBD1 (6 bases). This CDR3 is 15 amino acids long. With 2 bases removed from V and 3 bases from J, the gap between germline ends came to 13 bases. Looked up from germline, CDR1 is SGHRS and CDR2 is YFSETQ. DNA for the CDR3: TGCGCCAGCAGCTTAACAGGGTTCTGGACAGATACGCAGTATTTT. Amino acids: CASSLTGFWTDTQYF. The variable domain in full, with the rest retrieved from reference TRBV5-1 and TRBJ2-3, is KAGVTQTPRYLIKTRGQQVTLSCSPISGHRSVSWYQQTPGQGLQFLFEYFSETQRNKGNFPGRFSGRQFSNSRSEMNVSTLELGDSALYLCASSLTGFWTDTQYFGPGTRLTVL.

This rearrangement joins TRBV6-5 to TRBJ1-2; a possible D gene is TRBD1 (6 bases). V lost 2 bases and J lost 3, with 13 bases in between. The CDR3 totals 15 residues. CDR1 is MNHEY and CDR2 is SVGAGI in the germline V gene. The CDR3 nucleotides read TGTGCCAGCAGTTACACCAGGGGCAAATACTATGGCTACACCTTC. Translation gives CASSYTRGKYYGYTF.

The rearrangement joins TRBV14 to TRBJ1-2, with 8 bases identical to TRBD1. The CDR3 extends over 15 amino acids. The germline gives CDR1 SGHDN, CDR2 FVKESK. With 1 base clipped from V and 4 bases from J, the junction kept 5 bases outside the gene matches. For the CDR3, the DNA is TGTGCCAGCAGCCAAGCAGGGACAGGAATCTATGGCTACACCTTC. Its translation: CASSQAGTGIYGYTF.

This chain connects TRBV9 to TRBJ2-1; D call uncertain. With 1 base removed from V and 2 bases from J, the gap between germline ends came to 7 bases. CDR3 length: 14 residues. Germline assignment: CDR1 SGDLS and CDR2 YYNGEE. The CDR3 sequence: CASSVLPAYNEQFF. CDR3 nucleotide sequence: TGTGCCAGCAGCGTACTACCCGCCTACAATGAGCAGTTCTTC.

This CDR3 is CASSPGVRSSGNTIYF. The CDR3 nucleotides read TGTGCCAGCAGCCCCGGGGTCAGGAGCTCTGGAAACACCATATATTTT. This chain links TRBV7-2 with TRBJ1-3, with D unclear. The CDR3 contains 16 residues. V was trimmed by 5 bases and J by 0 bases, leaving 14 bases between them. Germline values: CDR1 SGHTA, CDR2 FQGNSA.

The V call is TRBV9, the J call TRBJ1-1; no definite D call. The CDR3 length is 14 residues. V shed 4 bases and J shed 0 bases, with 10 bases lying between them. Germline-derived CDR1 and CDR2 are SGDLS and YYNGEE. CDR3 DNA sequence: TGTGCCAGCAGCCTCGGGCGGATGAACACTGAAGCTTTCTTT. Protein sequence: CASSLGRMNTEAFF.

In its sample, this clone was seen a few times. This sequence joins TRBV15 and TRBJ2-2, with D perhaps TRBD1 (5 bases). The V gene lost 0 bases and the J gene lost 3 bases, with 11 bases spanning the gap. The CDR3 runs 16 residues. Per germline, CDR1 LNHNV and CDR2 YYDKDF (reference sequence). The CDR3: CATSREGVLYTGELFF. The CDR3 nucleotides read TGTGCCACCAGCAGAGAAGGGGTGCTTTACACCGGGGAGCTGTTTTTT.

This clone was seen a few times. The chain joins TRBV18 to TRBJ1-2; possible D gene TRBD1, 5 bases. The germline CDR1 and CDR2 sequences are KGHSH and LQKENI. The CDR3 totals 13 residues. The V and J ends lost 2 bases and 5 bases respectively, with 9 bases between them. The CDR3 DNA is TGTGCCAGCTCACCAAAGGAGGGGTATGGCTACACCTTC. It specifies CASSPKEGYGYTF.

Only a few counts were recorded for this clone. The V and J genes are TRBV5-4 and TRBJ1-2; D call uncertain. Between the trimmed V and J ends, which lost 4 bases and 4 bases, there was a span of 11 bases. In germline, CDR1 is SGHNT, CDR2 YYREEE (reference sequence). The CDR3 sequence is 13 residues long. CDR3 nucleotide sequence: TGTGCCAGCAGCGAGGACGGGTCCTATGGCTACACCTTC. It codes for CASSEDGSYGYTF.

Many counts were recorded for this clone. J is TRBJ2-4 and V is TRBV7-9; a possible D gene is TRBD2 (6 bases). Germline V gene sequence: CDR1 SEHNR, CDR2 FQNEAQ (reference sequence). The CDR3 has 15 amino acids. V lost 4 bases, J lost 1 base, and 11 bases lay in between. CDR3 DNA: TGTGCCAGCAGCTCCCCCCGGGGGGCCAAAAACATTCAGTACTTC. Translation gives CASSSPRGAKNIQYF. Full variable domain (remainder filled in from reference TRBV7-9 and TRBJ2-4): DTGVSQNPRHKITKRGQNVTFRCDPISEHNRLYWYRQTLGQGPEFLTYFQNEAQLEKSRLLSDRFSAERPKGSFSTLEIQRTEQGDSAMYLCASSSPRGAKNIQYFGAGTRLSVL.

CDR3 in amino acids: CASTPGGTEQFF. The CDR3 DNA reads as TGTGCCAGTACCCCCGGAGGGACTGAGCAGTTCTTC. The chain couples TRBV19 to TRBJ2-1; possible D gene TRBD2, 6 bases. The germline V and J ends were trimmed by 7 bases and 9 bases, with 13 bases remaining between them. The CDR3 has 12 residues. Germline V gene lookup returns CDR1 LNHDA and CDR2 SQIVND (reference sequence).

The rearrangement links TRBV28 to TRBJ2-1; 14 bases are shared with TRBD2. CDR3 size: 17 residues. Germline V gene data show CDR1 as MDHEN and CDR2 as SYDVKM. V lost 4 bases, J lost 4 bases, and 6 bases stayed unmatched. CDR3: CASSSWGLAGVYNEQFF. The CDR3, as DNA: TGTGCCAGCAGTTCCTGGGGACTAGCGGGAGTTTACAATGAGCAGTTCTTC.

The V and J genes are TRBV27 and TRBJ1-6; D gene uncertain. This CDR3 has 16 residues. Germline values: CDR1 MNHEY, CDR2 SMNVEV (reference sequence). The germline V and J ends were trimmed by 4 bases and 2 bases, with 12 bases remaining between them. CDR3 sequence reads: CASSSWASAYNSPLHF. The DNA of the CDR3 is TGTGCCAGCAGTTCGTGGGCCAGCGCCTATAATTCACCCCTCCACTTT.

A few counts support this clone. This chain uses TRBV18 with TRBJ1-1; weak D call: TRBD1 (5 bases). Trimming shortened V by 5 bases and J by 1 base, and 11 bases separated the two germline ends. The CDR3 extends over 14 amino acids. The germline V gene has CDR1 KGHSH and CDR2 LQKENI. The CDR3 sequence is CASSTGQGNTEAFF. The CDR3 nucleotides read TGTGCCAGCTCAACGGGTCAGGGGAACACTGAAGCTTTCTTT.

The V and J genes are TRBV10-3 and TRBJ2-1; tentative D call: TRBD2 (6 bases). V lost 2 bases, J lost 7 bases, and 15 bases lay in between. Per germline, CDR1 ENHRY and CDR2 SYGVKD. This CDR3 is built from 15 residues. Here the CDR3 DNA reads TGTGCCATCAGTGAGCCTGTAAAGAGCGGGAATGAGCAGTTCTTC. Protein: CAISEPVKSGNEQFF.

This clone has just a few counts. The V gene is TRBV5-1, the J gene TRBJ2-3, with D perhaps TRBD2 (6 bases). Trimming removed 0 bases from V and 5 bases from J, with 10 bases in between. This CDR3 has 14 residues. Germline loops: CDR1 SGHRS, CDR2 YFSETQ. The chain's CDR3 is CASSLAGDRDTQYF. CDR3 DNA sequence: TGCGCCAGCAGCTTGGCGGGGGATAGAGATACGCAGTATTTT.

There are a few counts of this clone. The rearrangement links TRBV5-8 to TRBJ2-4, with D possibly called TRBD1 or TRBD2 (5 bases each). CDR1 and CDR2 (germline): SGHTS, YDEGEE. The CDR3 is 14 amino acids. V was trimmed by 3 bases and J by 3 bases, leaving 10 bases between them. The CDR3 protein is CASSWGPSKNIQYF. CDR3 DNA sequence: TGTGCCAGCAGCTGGGGACCCAGCAAAAACATTCAGTACTTC.